This T cell receptor (beta chain) was recorded in a study of T cell changes during pregnancy in multiple sclerosis. Sequencing was performed with immunoSEQ multiplex PCR; in TCRdb, only in-frame clones are kept and a portion is missing. The sample carries around 54,000 clones, 80% to 95% recorded once. The CDR3 totals 15 residues. Germline assignment: CDR1 MNHNS and CDR2 SASEGT. Trimming removed 7 bases from V and 4 bases from J, with 19 bases in between. The gene calls are TRBV6-1 and TRBJ1-1; D is uncertain. This TCR was sampled from a female donor in good health, enrolled as a control in a pregnancy study. The starting material was CD4+ T cells from peripheral blood mononuclear cells, obtained after pregnancy. CDR3 loop: CASTSELPKATEAFF. The CDR3 DNA reads TGTGCCAGCACTTCGGAGCTACCCAAGGCCACTGAAGCTTTCTTT.